These 18 T cell receptor beta chains originate from one sample sequenced in a study of blood T cells in healthy people across ages. A sample-barcoded 5' primer and a J-beta primer mix were used in a second PCR of about 6 to 11 cycles. TCRdb used MiXCR to reprocess the 5' RACE reads, holding one entry per CDR3 protein. The sample yields around 1.5 million distinct CDR3 sequences, roughly 45% seen once. The sample consisted of blood. The receptors originated from a young woman in good health.

A few counts support this clonotype. V usage is TRBV6-1 and J usage is TRBJ2-7; D remains ambiguous. CDR1 is MNHNS, CDR2 SASEGT, per germline. The CDR3 spans 13 residues. Between the trimmed V and J ends, which lost 1 base and 6 bases, there was a span of 10 bases. CDR3 coding DNA: TGTGCCAGCAGTGAAGGTCGGTTTCCCGAGCAGTACTTC. It translates to CASSEGRFPEQYF.

The rearrangement links TRBV28 to TRBJ2-7; TRBD1 matches at 8 bases. The assigned J gene may be wrong: the sequence end matches TRBJ2-5 better. Germline values: CDR1 MDHEN, CDR2 SYDVKM. This CDR3 contains 13 residues. In nucleotides, the CDR3 is TGTGCCAGCAGGGCACAGGGGGAAGAGACCCAGTACTTC. It encodes CASRAQGEETQYF.

Turning to this clonotype: A much larger clone lies one base from this, so it may be a read error. The rearrangement links TRBV29-1 to TRBJ2-5; TRBD2 is a possible D gene (6 bases). CDR1 is SQVTM, CDR2 ANQGSEA, per germline. There are 11 residues in the CDR3. V was pared by 4 bases and J by 11 bases, with 14 bases between. CDR3 residues: CSVVTAREQYF. CDR3 coding DNA: TGCAGCGTTGTAACAGCCCGGGAGCAGTACTTC.

V usage is TRBV29-1 and J usage is TRBJ1-1, with a tentative D call TRBD1 (6 bases). The CDR3 covers 13 residues. Germline CDR1 reads SQVTM; CDR2 reads ANQGSEA. The V end lost 3 bases, the J end lost 5 bases, and 13 bases lay between the germline ends. This CDR3 is CSVEGIGGTEAFF. The CDR3 DNA sequence: TGCAGCGTTGAGGGCATAGGGGGAACTGAAGCTTTCTTT.

This clonotype appeared many times. This chain's CDR3 is CASSFQDTQYF. CDR3 nucleotides: TGCGCCAGCAGCTTTCAAGATACGCAGTATTTT. This chain joins TRBV5-1 and TRBJ2-3; D is undetermined. This CDR3 region has 11 residues. Trimming cost V 2 bases and J 5 bases, with 3 bases left between them. Germline CDR1 and CDR2: SGHRS and YFSETQ. Based on the CDR3 plus reference TRBV5-1 and TRBJ2-3, the full variable domain is KAGVTQTPRYLIKTRGQQVTLSCSPISGHRSVSWYQQTPGQGLQFLFEYFSETQRNKGNFPGRFSGRQFSNSRSEMNVSTLELGDSALYLCASSFQDTQYFGPGTRLTVL.

The chain recombines TRBV6-6 with TRBJ2-7; a weak D match, TRBD2 (6 bases). Trimming shortened V by 8 bases and J by 6 bases, and 20 bases separated the two germline ends. This CDR3 spans 14 amino acids. The germline V gene encodes CDR1 MNHNY and CDR2 SVGAGI (reference sequence). Written as DNA, the CDR3 is TGTGCCAGCGGAAATAGCGGCAAAGTTCTCGAGCAGTACTTC. Translating it yields CASGNSGKVLEQYF.

There are a few counts of this clonotype. The J gene is TRBJ1-2, the V gene TRBV6-1; 9 positions match TRBD1. V lost 6 bases and J lost 3; bases outside the gene matches: 5. The CDR3 has 14 amino acids. CDR1 and CDR2 from the germline V gene are MNHNS and SASEGT. The CDR3 here is CASREGQGHYGYTF. DNA of the CDR3: TGTGCCAGCAGGGAGGGACAGGGACACTATGGCTACACCTTC.

This chain links TRBV11-2 with TRBJ1-2; 8 bases map to TRBD1. The CDR3 contains 16 residues. The germline CDR1 and CDR2 sequences are SGHAT and FQNNGV. V shed 1 base, J shed 0 bases, and the junction held 4 bases outside the gene matches. The CDR3 here is CASSLALGQANYGYTF. The CDR3 DNA reads TGTGCCAGCAGCTTAGCCCTGGGACAGGCTAACTATGGCTACACCTTC.

This clonotype was picked up a small number of times. The V gene is TRBV4-2, the J gene TRBJ2-7; D not certain. Germline V gene sequence: CDR1 LGHNA, CDR2 YNFKEQ. This CDR3 has 14 residues. V was trimmed by 0 bases and J by 4 bases, leaving 10 bases between them. CDR3: CASSQDLDRYEQYF. CDR3 in DNA: TGTGCCAGCAGCCAAGATCTGGATAGATACGAGCAGTACTTC.

The count of this clonotype is one. The genes are TRBV4-2 and TRBJ2-3, with 16 nucleotides matching TRBD2. In germline, CDR1 is LGHNA, CDR2 YNFKEQ. This CDR3 is 19 amino acids long. With V trimmed by 3 bases and J by 3 bases, 9 bases remained unmatched. This CDR3 reads CASSHPGTSGRAKTDTQYF. CDR3 nucleotide sequence: TGTGCCAGCAGCCACCCCGGGACTAGCGGGAGGGCCAAGACAGATACGCAGTATTTT.

In this sample, this clonotype turned up a few times. The chain carries TRBV11-2 and TRBJ2-1; 7 positions agree with TRBD2. The CDR3 is 14 residues long. Germline V CDR1 and CDR2: SGHAT, FQNNGV. V shed 5 bases and J 9 bases; nucleotides not matched to a gene: 10. The CDR3 loop reads CASSRGLPRSEQFF. As DNA, the CDR3 is TGTGCCAGCAGCAGGGGACTACCCCGTAGTGAGCAGTTCTTC.

This clonotype has just a few counts. The chain combines TRBV7-9 with TRBJ1-1; 8 bases line up with TRBD1. Per the germline V gene, CDR1 is SEHNR and CDR2 is FQNEAQ (reference sequence). CDR3 size: 15 residues. V gave up 2 bases and J gave up 3 bases; unmatched junction bases: 5. The CDR3 spells CASSLLGQGYTEAFF. In DNA form, the CDR3 reads TGTGCCAGCAGCTTACTAGGACAGGGCTACACTGAAGCTTTCTTT. Supplemented by reference TRBV7-9 and TRBJ1-1, the full variable domain reads DTGVSQNPRHKITKRGQNVTFRCDPISEHNRLYWYRQTLGQGPEFLTYFQNEAQLEKSRLLSDRFSAERPKGSFSTLEIQRTEQGDSAMYLCASSLLGQGYTEAFFGQGTRLTVV.

This chain uses TRBV7-6 with TRBJ1-1, with D perhaps TRBD1 (6 bases). CDR3 size: 15 residues. V lost 5 bases, J lost 2 bases, and 15 bases lay in between. Germline V gene lookup returns CDR1 SGHVS and CDR2 FNYEAQ. The CDR3 reads CASSPQGMGNTEAFF. The CDR3 DNA follows: TGTGCCAGCAGCCCCCAGGGGATGGGAAACACTGAAGCTTTCTTT.

This clonotype was observed a few times. This chain links TRBV29-1 with TRBJ2-3; D may be TRBD2 (5 bases). The CDR3 sequence is 14 residues long. Germline assignment: CDR1 SQVTM and CDR2 ANQGSEA. V shed 5 bases and J shed 0 bases, with 12 bases lying between them. This CDR3 reads CSVRLRTSTDTQYF. The CDR3 bases are TGCAGCGTTCGACTACGTACTAGCACAGATACGCAGTATTTT.

This clonotype was seen a few times. The V and J genes are TRBV29-1 and TRBJ2-7; 7 nucleotides line up with TRBD1. Trimming took 1 base from V and 2 from J; bases not matched to a gene: 8. The CDR3 totals 15 residues. Germline CDR1 reads SQVTM; CDR2 reads ANQGSEA. The CDR3 nucleotides read TGCAGCGTTGAAGGACAGGGAAGTGGCCCCTACGAGCAGTACTTC. Translation gives CSVEGQGSGPYEQYF.

The chain recombines TRBV16 with TRBJ1-6; 7 nucleotides match TRBD1. Germline CDR1 is KGHSY and CDR2 is FQNENV. This CDR3 has 16 amino acids. Trimming took 2 bases from V and 7 from J; bases not matched to a gene: 8. The CDR3, as DNA: TGTGCCAGCAGCCAAGGCACCCGGGACAGCAATTCACCCCTCCACTTT. It translates to CASSQGTRDSNSPLHF. The full variable domain, its missing parts supplied by reference TRBV16 and TRBJ1-6, is GEEVAQTPKHLVRGEGQKAKLYCAPIKGHSYVFWYQQVLKNEFKFLISFQNENVFDETGMPKERFSAKCLPNSPCSLEIQATKLEDSAVYFCASSQGTRDSNSPLHFGNGTRLTVT.

This clonotype was found a few times. The V call is TRBV11-2, the J call TRBJ1-4; D gene uncertain. V shed 5 bases and J shed 10 bases, with 14 bases lying between them. The germline V gene has CDR1 SGHAT and CDR2 FQNNGV. This CDR3 has 13 residues. DNA of the CDR3: TGTGCCAGCAGCCCGTACCAGGAGGGAAAACTGTTTTTT. Protein product: CASSPYQEGKLFF.

The V and J genes are TRBV24-1 and TRBJ2-3, with D uncertain. This CDR3 has 15 amino acids. The V end lost 7 bases, the J end lost 4 bases, and 17 bases lay between the germline ends. Per germline, CDR1 KGHDR and CDR2 SFDVKD. CDR3 region: CATSLAPVVPDTQYF. The CDR3 bases are TGTGCCACCAGCTTGGCCCCGGTAGTCCCAGATACGCAGTATTTT.